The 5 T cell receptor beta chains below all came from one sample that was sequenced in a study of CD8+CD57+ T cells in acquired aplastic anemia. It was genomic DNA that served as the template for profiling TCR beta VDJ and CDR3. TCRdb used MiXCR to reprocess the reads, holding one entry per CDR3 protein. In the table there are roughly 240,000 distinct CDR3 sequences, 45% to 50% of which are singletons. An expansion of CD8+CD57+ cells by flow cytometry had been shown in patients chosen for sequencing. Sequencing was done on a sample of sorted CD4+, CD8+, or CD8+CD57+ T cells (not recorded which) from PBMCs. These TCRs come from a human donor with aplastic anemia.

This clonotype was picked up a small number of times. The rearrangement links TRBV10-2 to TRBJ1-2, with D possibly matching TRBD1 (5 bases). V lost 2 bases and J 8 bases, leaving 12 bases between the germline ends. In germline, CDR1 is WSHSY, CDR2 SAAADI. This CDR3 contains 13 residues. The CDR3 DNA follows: TGCGCCAGCAGTGAGACCCAGGGTTACGGCTACACCTTC. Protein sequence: CASSETQGYGYTF.

DNA of the CDR3: TGTGCCAGCAGCTGTGGGACTAGCGGGAGTCGGAAGTTCTTC. Its translation: CASSCGTSGSRKFF. The chain has TRBV7-9 and TRBJ2-1, with 14 bases identical to TRBD2. J lost 14 bases, V lost 4 bases, and 7 bases had no gene match. Germline CDR1 is SEHNR and CDR2 is FQNEAQ (reference sequence). There are 14 residues in the CDR3.

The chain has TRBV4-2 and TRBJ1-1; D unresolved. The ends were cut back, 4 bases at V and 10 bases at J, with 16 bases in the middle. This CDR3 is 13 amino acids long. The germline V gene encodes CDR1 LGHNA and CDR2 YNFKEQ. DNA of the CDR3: TGTGCCAGCAGCCCGGGCGGTTCGGTGCGAGCTTTCTTT. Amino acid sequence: CASSPGGSVRAFF.

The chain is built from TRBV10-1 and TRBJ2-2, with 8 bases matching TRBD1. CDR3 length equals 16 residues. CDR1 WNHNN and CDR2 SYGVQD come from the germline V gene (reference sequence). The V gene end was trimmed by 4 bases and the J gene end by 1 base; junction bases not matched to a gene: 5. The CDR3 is CASSAPGQENTGELFF. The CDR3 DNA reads TGCGCCAGCAGTGCCCCGGGACAGGAGAACACCGGGGAGCTGTTTTTT.

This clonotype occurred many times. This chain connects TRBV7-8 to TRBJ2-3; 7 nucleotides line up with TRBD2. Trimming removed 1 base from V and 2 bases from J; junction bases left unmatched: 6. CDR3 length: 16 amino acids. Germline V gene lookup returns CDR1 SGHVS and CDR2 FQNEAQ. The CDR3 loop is CASSLVGGVLTDTQYF. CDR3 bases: TGTGCCAGCAGCTTAGTGGGGGGGGTCCTCACAGATACGCAGTATTTT. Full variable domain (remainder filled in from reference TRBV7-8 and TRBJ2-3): GAGVSQSPRYKVAKRGQDVALRCDPISGHVSLFWYQQALGQGPEFLTYFQNEAQLDKSGLPSDRFFAERPEGSVSTLKIQRTQQEDSAVYLCASSLVGGVLTDTQYFGPGTRLTVL.